The TCR beta chain under discussion was sequenced for a study of PD-L1 blockade in urothelial cancer. Turning to the study itself: Of about 29 patients, almost 26 were males with bladder-origin urothelial cancer. There were a median of approximately 140,000 T cells in blood samples. The analyses of blood took place 3 weeks (second dose) and 6 weeks after treatment start. Study-level results: Tumor-associated blood clones were expanded more by durable-benefit patients at 3 weeks.

V was pared by 6 bases and J by 8 bases, with 12 bases of the junction left unmatched. CDR3 length: 15 residues. Germline loops: CDR1 LGHNA, CDR2 YNFKEQ. As regards this clone: Its cognate antigen is unknown.

Time point defined: pretreatment peripheral blood. The protocol was immunoSEQ multiplex PCR, while the TCRdb copy is restricted to in-frame clones and leaves out a portion. The sample shows tens of thousands of clones, over 75% of them seen only once. The source material was PBMCs, sampled around atezolizumab (anti-PD-L1) treatment. This receptor was taken from a man aged 55 to 69 with urothelial cancer. This chain joins TRBV4-2 and TRBJ1-4; 7 bases align to TRBD1. CDR3 protein: CASRNSQIQGEKLFF. The CDR3 coding sequence is TGTGCCAGCAGGAACAGCCAGATACAGGGGGAAAAACTGTTTTTT.